The table lists the clone carrying this TCR beta chain with a few counts. Full-length variable regions came from constant-region reverse primers plus semi-nested Nested Universal Primer A PCR. TCRdb used MiXCR to reprocess the 5' RACE reads, holding one entry per CDR3 protein. The data hold under 60,000 distinct CDR3 sequences, with around 26% observed a single time. The CDR3 consists of 13 residues. CDR1 is DFQATT and CDR2 is SNEGSKA in the germline V gene (reference sequence). J gave up 7 bases and V 6 bases, and 9 bases lay outside the gene matches. The sample was naive CD4+ T cells sorted from blood. Subset denoted: naive CD4+ T cells, CD4+CD45RA+CD25-. This chain links TRBV20-1 with TRBJ1-1, with TRBD1 identical over 9 bases. This TCR came from a female donor with breast cancer. The CDR3: CSAPGQGSFEAFF. CDR3 DNA sequence: TGCAGTGCGCCGGGACAGGGCTCTTTTGAAGCTTTCTTT.